This TCR beta chain was captured by sequencing in a study of OX40 agonist ivuxolimab in advanced cancers. Across the whole study: Eligibility rules accepted prior anti-PD-1, anti-PD-L1 or anti-CTLA-4 therapy, and 30% to 40% had some. Three patients showed partial responses: one hepatocellular carcinoma and two cutaneous melanoma cases. Study results and caveats: Within 6 weeks, CD4+ and CD8+ blood T cells expanded clonally at 0.1 to 3.0 mg/kg. Average numbers of expanded clones were greater in CD8+ T cells than in CD4+.

This clone was recorded once. Its cognate antigen is unknown. Generated by immunoSEQ multiplex PCR, the TCRdb table keeps only in-frame clones and is missing some. Of fewer than 90,000 clones listed, 91% were seen once; the top ten hold 2.3%. The clonotype originates from an adult with an advanced solid tumor such as melanoma, head and neck, liver or kidney cancer. The sample was CD4+ or CD8+ T cells sorted from blood, taken in a trial of the OX40 agonist ivuxolimab.

CDR3 loop: CAITQDGANYGYTF. The CDR3 DNA reads as TGTGCCATCACTCAAGACGGAGCTAACTATGGCTACACCTTC. V usage is TRBV10-3 and J usage is TRBJ1-2; no clear D gene. V was shortened by 7 bases and J by 0 bases, with 12 bases between the two germline ends. Germline assignment: CDR1 ENHRY and CDR2 SYGVKD. This CDR3 region has 14 residues.